These 29 T cell receptor beta chains came from one sample sequenced in a study of blood T cell repertoires in COVID-19. Repertoires were generated with immunoSEQ multiplex PCR, while TCRdb's copy carries only in-frame clones and drops some. The data show hundreds of thousands of clones, about 85% seen once. Sequenced material: peripheral blood. These receptors were obtained from a young woman who had recovered from COVID-19.

This sequence joins TRBV19 and TRBJ1-2; perhaps TRBD1 as D (5 bases). This CDR3 is 14 amino acids long. Germline loops: CDR1 LNHDA, CDR2 SQIVND (reference sequence). The V end was cut by 5 bases, the J end by 3 bases, with 13 bases between. This chain's CDR3 is CASSPTSGHYGYTF. In nucleotides, the CDR3 is TGTGCCAGTAGTCCTACTTCAGGGCACTATGGCTACACCTTC.

The CDR3 is CASSLAPGQPQHF. In nucleotides, the CDR3 is TGCGCCAGCAGCTTGGCCCCGGGTCAGCCCCAGCATTTT. The chain has TRBV5-1 and TRBJ1-5; D call uncertain. Germline CDR1 SGHRS, CDR2 YFSETQ. CDR3 size: 13 residues. Trimming stripped 0 bases from V and 6 bases from J, with 7 bases between.

The chain combines TRBV9 with TRBJ1-2; perhaps TRBD1 as D (5 bases). Germline assignment: CDR1 SGDLS and CDR2 YYNGEE. The CDR3 sequence is 16 residues long. V lost 4 bases and J lost 6, with 22 bases in between. In DNA form, the CDR3 reads TGTGCCAGCAGCCCCCGGGACTCCCCCCGGGGGGATGGCTACACCTTC. Amino acid sequence: CASSPRDSPRGDGYTF. The complete variable domain, with remaining parts taken from reference TRBV9 and TRBJ1-2, reads DSGVTQTPKHLITATGQRVTLRCSPRSGDLSVYWYQQSLDQGLQFLIQYYNGEERAKGNILERFSAQQFPDLHSELNLSSLELGDSALYFCASSPRDSPRGDGYTFGSGTRLTVV.

The CDR3 bases are TGTGCCAGCAGTTCCGTTGGTCGGGGAGTGAGGGACACTGAAGCTTTCTTT. This codes for CASSSVGRGVRDTEAFF. The chain links TRBV6-2 or TRBV6-3 to TRBJ1-1; D unclear. Germline CDR1 MNHEY, CDR2 SVGEGT. The CDR3 is 17 residues long. Between the trimmed V and J ends, which lost 4 bases and 3 bases, there was a span of 21 bases.

CDR3 residues: CAITATTGGSHYGYTF. The CDR3 nucleotides are TGTGCCATCACCGCCACCACAGGGGGCAGTCACTATGGCTACACCTTC. The chain combines TRBV10-3 with TRBJ1-2; 9 bases fit TRBD1. From germline, CDR1 is ENHRY and CDR2 SYGVKD. J was trimmed by 3 bases and V by 7 bases; bases with no gene match: 12. This CDR3 has 16 amino acids.

There are a few counts of this clone. V usage is TRBV14 and J usage is TRBJ1-4; TRBD1 matches at 7 bases. The CDR3 runs to 15 residues. CDR1 and CDR2 (germline): SGHDN, FVKESK. J was trimmed by 3 bases and V by 3 bases; bases with no gene match: 4. The CDR3, as DNA: TGTGCCAGCAGCCAGCAGGGGGGTGCTAATGAAAAACTGTTTTTT. It specifies CASSQQGGANEKLFF.

The V gene is TRBV28, the J gene TRBJ2-3, with D uncertain. V was trimmed by 5 bases and J by 4 bases, leaving 7 bases between them. Germline CDR1 reads MDHEN; CDR2 reads SYDVKM. The CDR3 covers 12 residues. This CDR3 reads CASSPLADTQYF. For the CDR3, the DNA is TGTGCCAGCAGTCCTCTAGCAGATACGCAGTATTTT.

This chain links TRBV6-6 with TRBJ1-1; tentative D call: TRBD1 (5 bases). This CDR3 has 14 residues. V was cut by 10 bases and J by 1 base, with 16 bases left in between. The germline V gene encodes CDR1 MNHNY and CDR2 SVGAGI (reference sequence). The CDR3 reads CATQEAGQNTEAFF. In nucleotides, the CDR3 is TGTGCCACTCAGGAGGCGGGGCAGAACACTGAAGCTTTCTTT.

J is TRBJ2-1 and V is TRBV27, with 11 bases aligning to TRBD2. Germline CDR1 and CDR2: MNHEY and SMNVEV (reference sequence). The trim removed 5 bases at V and 6 bases at J, leaving 3 bases unmatched. The CDR3 is 14 residues long. The CDR3 spells CASSHGTSGNEQFF. Here the CDR3 DNA reads TGTGCCAGCAGTCACGGGACTAGCGGCAATGAGCAGTTCTTC.

A word on this clone: The sample holds other DNA sequences that translate to the same CDR3. The chain couples TRBV18 to TRBJ2-7; no clear D. The CDR3 runs 14 residues. The V end lost 2 bases, the J end lost 1 base, and 9 bases lay between the germline ends. Per germline, CDR1 KGHSH and CDR2 LQKENI. The CDR3: CASSPGPGSYEQYF. DNA of the CDR3: TGTGCCAGCTCACCAGGCCCAGGATCCTACGAGCAGTACTTC. Combining the CDR3 with reference TRBV18 and TRBJ2-7 gives the whole variable domain NAGVMQNPRHLVRRRGQEARLRCSPMKGHSHVYWYRQLPEEGLKFMVYLQKENIIDESGMPKERFSAEFPKEGPSILRIQQVVRGDSAAYFCASSPGPGSYEQYFGPGTRLTVT.

This clone was found once. The CDR3 reads CASSYHRQAYEQYF. The CDR3 DNA is TGTGCCAGCAGTTACCACCGACAGGCCTACGAGCAGTACTTC. The chain recombines TRBV6-2 or TRBV6-3 with TRBJ2-7, with D maybe TRBD1 (6 bases). This CDR3 has 14 residues. V was shortened by 2 bases and J by 2 bases, with 10 bases between the two germline ends. Germline values: CDR1 MNHEY, CDR2 SVGEGT.

The rearrangement uses TRBV19 and TRBJ1-5, with D tentatively TRBD1 (6 bases). This CDR3 comprises 16 residues. Trimming removed 3 bases from V and 0 bases from J, with 12 bases in between. From germline, CDR1 is LNHDA and CDR2 SQIVND (reference sequence). In DNA, the CDR3 is TGTGCCAGTAGTATTTACAGGGAATATAGCAATCAGCCCCAGCATTTT. It is translated as CASSIYREYSNQPQHF.

The CDR3 spells CASSKRLAAGEKLFF. CDR3 bases: TGTGCCAGCAGCAAAAGACTGGCGGCTGGCGAAAAACTGTTTTTT. The chain is built from TRBV3-1 (or the pseudogene TRBV3-2) and TRBJ1-4, with D uncertain. V was clipped by 5 bases and J by 8 bases, with 18 bases between them. There are 15 residues in the CDR3. CDR1 is LGHDT and CDR2 is YNNKEL in the germline V gene (reference sequence).

This clone was seen just once. Here the CDR3 DNA reads TGTGCCAGCAGCGAACAAGTAAACATTCAGTACTTC. Protein product: CASSEQVNIQYF. The chain uses TRBV12-3 or TRBV12-4 and TRBJ2-4; D unclear. The V end lost 6 bases, the J end lost 6 bases, and 9 bases lay between the germline ends. The length of the CDR3 is 12 residues.

The chain is built from TRBV5-5 and TRBJ1-1; 9 bases are shared with TRBD1. J lost 2 bases, V lost 5 bases, and 10 bases had no gene match. Germline CDR1 and CDR2: SGHKS and YYEKEE (reference sequence). This CDR3 has 16 residues. Here the CDR3 DNA reads TGTGCCAGCAGTACCGGACAGGGGAACATTAACACTGAAGCTTTCTTT. It encodes CASSTGQGNINTEAFF.

The chain combines TRBV9 with TRBJ2-3; 13 bases are shared with TRBD2. This CDR3 comprises 18 residues. Trimming took 1 base from V and 10 from J; bases not matched to a gene: 15. Looked up from germline, CDR1 is SGDLS and CDR2 is YYNGEE. The CDR3: CASSVYGRTSGRDFAQYF. The CDR3 DNA follows: TGTGCCAGCAGCGTATATGGAAGGACTAGCGGGAGAGATTTCGCGCAGTATTTT.

This clone was recorded once. The gene calls are TRBV12-3 or TRBV12-4 and TRBJ1-2; D unresolved. Trimming shortened V by 7 bases and J by 4 bases, and 13 bases separated the two germline ends. This CDR3 is built from 13 residues. The CDR3 here is CASTLGLLYGYTF. The CDR3 DNA is TGTGCCAGCACCCTAGGCCTCCTCTATGGCTACACCTTC.

V usage is TRBV29-1 and J usage is TRBJ1-1; D ambiguous. The germline V and J ends were trimmed by 4 bases and 4 bases, with 7 bases remaining between them. Germline V gives CDR1 SQVTM, CDR2 ANQGSEA. The CDR3 totals 11 residues. For the CDR3, the DNA is TGCAGCGTTGTTCCGGTCACTGAAGCTTTCTTT. Translating it yields CSVVPVTEAFF.

The chain recombines TRBV5-5 with TRBJ2-3; D is unresolved. The V gene's germline CDR1 is SGHKS and CDR2 YYEKEE (reference sequence). Between the trimmed V and J ends, which lost 0 bases and 3 bases, there was a span of 5 bases. This CDR3 spans 13 amino acids. In DNA, the CDR3 is TGTGCCAGCAGCTTGGTTTCGACAGATACGCAGTATTTT. It translates to CASSLVSTDTQYF. The whole variable domain, remainder taken from reference TRBV5-5 and TRBJ2-3, is DAGVTQSPTHLIKTRGQQVTLRCSPISGHKSVSWYQQVLGQGPQFIFQYYEKEERGRGNFPDRFSARQFPNYSSELNVNALLLGDSALYLCASSLVSTDTQYFGPGTRLTVL.

The chain is built from TRBV12-3 or TRBV12-4 and TRBJ1-1; a possible D gene is TRBD1 (6 bases). Trimming took off 5 bases at V and 6 bases at J, with 13 bases between the two ends. The length of the CDR3 is 13 residues. The CDR3 region is CASSIQGRPEAFF. In DNA form, the CDR3 reads TGTGCCAGCAGTATACAGGGCCGGCCTGAAGCTTTCTTT.

This clone was counted many times. This rearrangement joins TRBV25-1 to TRBJ2-7; 8 nucleotides align to TRBD1. Germline trimming cut 6 bases from V and 6 bases from J; bases unmatched to any gene: 7. Germline-derived CDR1 and CDR2 are MGHDK and SYGVNS. This CDR3 is built from 13 residues. CDR3 bases: TGTGCCAGCAGCTCGACAGGGGACGGCGAGCAGTACTTC. It encodes CASSSTGDGEQYF.

This rearrangement joins TRBV6-1 to TRBJ2-7, with D unclear. The CDR3 spans 15 residues. Germline assignment: CDR1 MNHNS and CDR2 SASEGT. The V gene lost 1 base and the J gene lost 3 bases, with 13 bases spanning the gap. The chain's CDR3 is CASSEEERSGYEQYF. In DNA, the CDR3 is TGTGCCAGCAGTGAAGAAGAGCGTTCGGGCTACGAGCAGTACTTC.

This chain uses TRBV28 with TRBJ2-7; 7 nucleotides align to TRBD2. CDR1 and CDR2 from the germline V gene are MDHEN and SYDVKM. Germline trimming cut 4 bases from V and 0 bases from J; bases unmatched to any gene: 6. The CDR3 loop spans 15 amino acids. CDR3 nucleotides: TGTGCCAGCAGTTACGGCGGGAGCCCCTCCTACGAGCAGTACTTC. Translation gives CASSYGGSPSYEQYF.

The CDR3 region has the DNA TGTGCCAGCAGCTTAAATGGTGGCGGGATAAAGGAAAACATTCAGTACTTC. As protein: CASSLNGGGIKENIQYF. The V gene is TRBV7-6, the J gene TRBJ2-4; maybe TRBD2 (6 bases). The CDR3 runs 17 residues. V lost 2 bases and J 5 bases, leaving 19 bases between the germline ends. Germline V gives CDR1 SGHVS, CDR2 FNYEAQ. The whole variable domain, filled in from reference TRBV7-6 and TRBJ2-4, reads GAGVSQSPRYKVTKRGQDVALRCDPISGHVSLYWYRQALGQGPEFLTYFNYEAQQDKSGLPNDRFSAERPEGSISTLTIQRTEQRDSAMYRCASSLNGGGIKENIQYFGAGTRLSVL.

The rearrangement links TRBV29-1 to TRBJ1-4; 7 bases are shared with TRBD1. The V gene's germline CDR1 is SQVTM and CDR2 ANQGSEA. The V and J ends lost 0 bases and 8 bases, in that order; junction bases with no gene match: 6. This CDR3 spans 14 amino acids. In DNA form, the CDR3 reads TGCAGCGTTGAAGATATGCAGGGGGGAGAAAAACTGTTTTTT. This codes for CSVEDMQGGEKLFF.

The chain joins TRBV25-1 to TRBJ2-3; TRBD2 agrees at 13 bases. V lost 4 bases and J lost 3; bases outside the gene matches: 7. This CDR3 contains 17 residues. Germline CDR1 is MGHDK and CDR2 is SYGVNS. The CDR3 nucleotides read TGTGCCAGCAGTGGTTCTTTACTAGCGGGAGGGACAGATACGCAGTATTTT. Translating gives CASSGSLLAGGTDTQYF.

This chain connects TRBV28 to TRBJ1-5, with no clear D. In germline, CDR1 is MDHEN, CDR2 SYDVKM. The CDR3 is 15 amino acids. V lost 4 bases and J 3 bases, leaving 13 bases between the germline ends. This CDR3 is CASSSPSGDNQPQHF. The CDR3 DNA reads as TGTGCCAGCAGTTCCCCCTCGGGAGACAATCAGCCCCAGCATTTT.

This clone was detected once. The chain has TRBV3-1 (or the pseudogene TRBV3-2) and TRBJ2-1, with 10 bases aligning to TRBD2. J lost 6 bases, V lost 2 bases, and 7 bases had no gene match. The V gene's germline CDR1 is LGHDT and CDR2 YNNKEL (reference sequence). CDR3 size: 16 residues. The CDR3 spells CASSQNLAGAGNEQFF. As DNA, the CDR3 is TGTGCCAGCAGCCAAAACCTAGCGGGAGCGGGCAATGAGCAGTTCTTC.

V gene TRBV24-1 combines with J gene TRBJ2-1, with TRBD2 identical over 12 bases. Germline values: CDR1 KGHDR, CDR2 SFDVKD. The CDR3 sequence is 16 residues long. The J segment lost 4 bases and the V segment lost 5 bases, leaving 5 bases of the junction unmatched. CDR3 in DNA: TGTGCCACCAGTGGCCCCGGACTAGCGGGATACAATGAGCAGTTCTTC. Its translation: CATSGPGLAGYNEQFF.